This T cell receptor (beta chain) stems from a study of T cells after yellow fever vaccination. Study details: SMART-Seq v4 Ultra Low Input prepared libraries from low-cell fractions. Points from the study as a whole: Post-booster repertoires contained most primary-vaccination clones again (approximately 97% CD4, about 88% CD8). Some clonotypes, a small share, were shared between CD4 and CD8 compartments.

This clonotype is classed as large. Template switching by 5'RACE produced TCR cDNA, adding a universal primer site and UMIs. TCRdb called the 5' RACE reads again in MiXCR, with one record for every CDR3 protein. This table holds over a thousand distinct CDR3 sequences, 9.5% to 13% found once. This sample comprised CD8+ T cells binding an NS4B(214-222) dextramer, sorted from PBMCs, obtained more than 20 days after the first yellow fever vaccination. This sequence originates from a man aged 18 to 35 who received the YFV17D yellow fever vaccine.

The CDR3 region has the DNA TGTGCCAGCAGCCAAGAATCGACTAGCGGGGGGGTACCGAAGTACTTC. Translating gives CASSQESTSGGVPKYF. V gene TRBV4-2 combines with J gene TRBJ2-4, with 14 bases that match TRBD2. J gave up 14 bases and V 0 bases, and 9 bases lay outside the gene matches. In germline, CDR1 is LGHNA, CDR2 YNFKEQ. This CDR3 region has 16 residues.